The sequence of this TCR beta chain was determined in a study of response to subunit inactivated influenza vaccine. TCRdb re-analysed the RT-PCR reads in MiXCR, keeping a single row per CDR3 protein. Of around 200,000 distinct CDR3 sequences listed, 10% to 15% are singletons. This clonotype appeared once. Deletions cut 6 bases from V and 3 bases from J, with 12 bases between. The CDR3 has 13 amino acids. Germline values: CDR1 SEHNR, CDR2 FQNEAQ (reference sequence). Another study also made use of these data, one on T cells expressing NK-cell markers. That report adds: UMI-tagged 5'RACE template switching yielded the TCR beta cDNA. Seropositivity for HCMV was found in most of the eight sequenced donors, with one seronegative. For several experiments, T cell sorting was restricted to the alpha-beta TCR population by means of an anti-gamma-delta TCR antibody.

V and J are TRBV7-9 and TRBJ2-7; possibly TRBD1 or TRBD2 for D (5 bases each). Specimen: CD8+ T cells sorted from PBMCs, collected about 11 days after vaccination. The receptor was derived from a man aged 50-60 years who received an inactivated influenza vaccine. The CDR3 DNA is TGTGCCAGCAGATCCGGGACGTGCTACGAGCAGTACTTC. It codes for CASRSGTCYEQYF.